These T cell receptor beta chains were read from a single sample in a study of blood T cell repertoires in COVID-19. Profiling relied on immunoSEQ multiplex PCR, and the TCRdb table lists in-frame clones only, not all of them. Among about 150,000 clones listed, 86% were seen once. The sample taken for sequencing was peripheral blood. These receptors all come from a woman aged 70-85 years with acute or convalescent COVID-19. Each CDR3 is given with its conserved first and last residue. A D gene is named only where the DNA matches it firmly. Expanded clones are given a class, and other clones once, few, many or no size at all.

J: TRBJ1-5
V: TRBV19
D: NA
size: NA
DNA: TGTGCCAGTAGAAGGGGGAAGGACATCCCCAATCAGCCCCAGCATTTT
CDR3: CASRRGKDIPNQPQHF

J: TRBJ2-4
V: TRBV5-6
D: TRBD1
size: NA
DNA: TGTGCCAGCAGCCAAACAGGGGTTGCCAAAAACATTCAGTACTTC
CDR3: CASSQTGVAKNIQYF

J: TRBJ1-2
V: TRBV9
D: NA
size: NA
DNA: TGTGCCAGCAGCCTAAGGACGGGGTACTATGGCTACACCTTC
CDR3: CASSLRTGYYGYTF

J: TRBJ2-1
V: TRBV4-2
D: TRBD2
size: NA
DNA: TGTGCCAGCAGCCGTAGCGGGGACTTGGCTTCTGAGCAGTTCTTC
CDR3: CASSRSGDLASEQFF

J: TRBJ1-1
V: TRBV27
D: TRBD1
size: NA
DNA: TGTGCCAGCAGTTTTGGGGCCGGGACAGTGAACACTGAAGCTTTCTTT
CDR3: CASSFGAGTVNTEAFF

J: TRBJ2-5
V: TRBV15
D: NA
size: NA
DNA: TGTGCCACCAGCAGAGATAAGGGGCTACAAGAGACCCAGTACTTC
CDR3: CATSRDKGLQETQYF

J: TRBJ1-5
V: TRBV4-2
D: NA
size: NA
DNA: TGTGCCAGCAGCCAAGATCTAAATCAGCCCCAGCATTTT
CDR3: CASSQDLNQPQHF

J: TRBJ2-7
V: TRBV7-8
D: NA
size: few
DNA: TGTGCCAGCAGCTTAGAACAGGGCTACGAGCAGTACTTC
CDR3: CASSLEQGYEQYF

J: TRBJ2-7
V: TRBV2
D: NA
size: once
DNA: TGTGCCAGCCGGGACACAAGCTCCTACGAGCAGTACTTC
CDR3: CASRDTSSYEQYF

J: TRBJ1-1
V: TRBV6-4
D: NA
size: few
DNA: TGTGCCAGCAGGTCGACAGAGAACACTGAAGCTTTCTTT
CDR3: CASRSTENTEAFF

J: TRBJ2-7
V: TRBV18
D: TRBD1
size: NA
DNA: TGTGCCAGCTCACCCAATGGACAGGGGAGCTCCTACGAGCAGTACTTC
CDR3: CASSPNGQGSSYEQYF

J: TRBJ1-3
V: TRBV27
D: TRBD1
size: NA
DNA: TGTGCCAGCAGTATCGAAGGCGGACAGGGGCACACCATATATTTT
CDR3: CASSIEGGQGHTIYF

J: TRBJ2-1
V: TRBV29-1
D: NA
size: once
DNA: TGCAGCGTAGCAAAACAGGGTTCCTACAATGAGCAGTTCTTC
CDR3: CSVAKQGSYNEQFF

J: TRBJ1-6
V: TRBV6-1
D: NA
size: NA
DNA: TGTGCCAGCAGTGAATTAGGGGGATTTGGGGGTTCACCCCTCCACTTT
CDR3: CASSELGGFGGSPLHF

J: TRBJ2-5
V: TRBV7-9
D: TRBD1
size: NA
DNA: TGTGCCAGCAGCTTATTGGTTTGGGACAGGGAGACCCAGTACTTC
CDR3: CASSLLVWDRETQYF

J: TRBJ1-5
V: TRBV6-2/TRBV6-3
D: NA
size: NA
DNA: TGTGCCAGCAGTCTGAGACAGGGCAATCAGCCCCAGCATTTT
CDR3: CASSLRQGNQPQHF

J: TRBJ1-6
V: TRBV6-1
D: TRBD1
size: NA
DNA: TGTGCCAGCAGTTTTACAGGGGAAGGGTCACCCCTCCACTTT
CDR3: CASSFTGEGSPLHF

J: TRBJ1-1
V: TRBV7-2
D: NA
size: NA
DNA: TGTGCCAGCAGCTTAGGTGGTAAAGGAGCTGAAGCTTTCTTT
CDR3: CASSLGGKGAEAFF

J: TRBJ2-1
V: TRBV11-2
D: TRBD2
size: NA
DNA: TGTGCCAGCAGCCCCGGGGTAGCGGGGGCCCCTGGGCAGTTCTTC
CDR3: CASSPGVAGAPGQFF

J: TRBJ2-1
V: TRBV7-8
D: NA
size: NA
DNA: TGTGCCAGCAGCTTCGGGGGTTCCTACAATGAGCAGTTCTTC
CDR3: CASSFGGSYNEQFF

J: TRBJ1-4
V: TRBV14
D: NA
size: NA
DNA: TGTGCCAATAATCCTTTGGGGGCGGAGACGACAACTAATGAAAAACTGTTTTTT
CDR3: CANNPLGAETTTNEKLFF

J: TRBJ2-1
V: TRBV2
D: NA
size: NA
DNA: TGTGCCAGCATGACGGGGGTAGCGCCCAATGAGCAGTTCTTC
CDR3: CASMTGVAPNEQFF

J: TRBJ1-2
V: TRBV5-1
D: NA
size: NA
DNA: TGCGCCAGCAGCTTGGAGGGAGCCTTTTACTATGGCTACACCTTC
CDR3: CASSLEGAFYYGYTF

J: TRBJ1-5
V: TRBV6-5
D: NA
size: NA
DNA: TGTGCCAGCAGGGCCTCGATCGGGGGCAATCAGCCCCAGCATTTT
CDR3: CASRASIGGNQPQHF

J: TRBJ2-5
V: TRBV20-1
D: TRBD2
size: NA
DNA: TGCAGTGCTAGTGCGGCTAGCGGGAGTAGCGAGACCCAGTACTTC
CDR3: CSASAASGSSETQYF

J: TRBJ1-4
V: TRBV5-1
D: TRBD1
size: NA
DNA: TGCGCCAGCAGCTTGGGACAGGGAGTTGGTGAACTGTTTTTT
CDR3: CASSLGQGVGELFF

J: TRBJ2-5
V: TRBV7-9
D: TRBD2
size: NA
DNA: TGTGCCAGCAGCTTATTCAGGACTAGCGGGAGTGAGACCCAGTACTTC
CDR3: CASSLFRTSGSETQYF

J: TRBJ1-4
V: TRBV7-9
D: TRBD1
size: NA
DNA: TGTGCCAGCAGCGGGGGACAGGCAACTAATGAAAAACTGTTTTTT
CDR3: CASSGGQATNEKLFF

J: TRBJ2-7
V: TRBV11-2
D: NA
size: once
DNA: TGTGCCAGCAGCTCAGCAGGGTTTAAGCAGTACTTC
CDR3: CASSSAGFKQYF

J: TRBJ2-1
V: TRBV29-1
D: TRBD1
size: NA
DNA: TGCAGCGTTGTGACAGGGGCCTACAATGAGCAGTTCTTC
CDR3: CSVVTGAYNEQFF

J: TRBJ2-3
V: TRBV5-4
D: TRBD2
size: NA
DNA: TGTGCCAGCAGCTTGGCTAGCGGGGGATCCCCTGATACGCAGTATTTT
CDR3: CASSLASGGSPDTQYF

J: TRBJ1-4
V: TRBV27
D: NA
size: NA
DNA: TGTGCCAGCAGTTTATGGGGCAGGTTTAATGAAAAACTGTTTTTT
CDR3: CASSLWGRFNEKLFF

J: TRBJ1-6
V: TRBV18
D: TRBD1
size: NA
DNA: TGTGCCAGCTCACCGACAGGGGGAAATTCACCCCTCCACTTT
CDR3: CASSPTGGNSPLHF

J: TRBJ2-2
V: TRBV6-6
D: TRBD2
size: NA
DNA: TGTGCCAGCAGTCCCTGGACTAGCGGGAGAACGAACACCGGGGAGCTGTTTTTT
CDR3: CASSPWTSGRTNTGELFF

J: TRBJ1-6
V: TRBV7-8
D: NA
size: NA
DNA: TGTGCCAGCTCCCCCCGGGAACGTAATTCACCCCTCCACTTT
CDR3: CASSPRERNSPLHF

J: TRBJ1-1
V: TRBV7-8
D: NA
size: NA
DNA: TGTGCCAGCAGCTTAGAGTCAGAGGGTTACAGAGCTTTCTTT
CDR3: CASSLESEGYRAFF

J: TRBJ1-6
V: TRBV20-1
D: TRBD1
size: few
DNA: TGCAGTGCTAGTAAGACAGGGGTCAATTCACCCCTCCACTTT
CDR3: CSASKTGVNSPLHF

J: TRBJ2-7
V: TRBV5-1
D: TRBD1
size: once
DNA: TGCGCCAGCGGATCAAATCCGGGACAGGTCTACGAGCAGTACTTC
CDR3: CASGSNPGQVYEQYF

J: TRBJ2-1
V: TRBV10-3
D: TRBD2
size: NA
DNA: TGTGCCATCAGTGAGGGGGGGACTAGATACAATGAGCAGTTCTTC
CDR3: CAISEGGTRYNEQFF

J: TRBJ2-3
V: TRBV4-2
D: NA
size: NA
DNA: TGTGCCAGCAGCCAAGGACCGCAAGGCCGCGGAGATACGCAGTATTTT
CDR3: CASSQGPQGRGDTQYF

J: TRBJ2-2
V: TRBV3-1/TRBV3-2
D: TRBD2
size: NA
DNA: TGTGCCAGCAGCCACCGACTAGCGGGAGCCTCCGGGGAGCTGTTTTTT
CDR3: CASSHRLAGASGELFF

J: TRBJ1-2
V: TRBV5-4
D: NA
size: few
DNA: TGTGCCAGCAGCTTGGCCTCAGTCACGGGGGGCTACACCTTC
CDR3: CASSLASVTGGYTF

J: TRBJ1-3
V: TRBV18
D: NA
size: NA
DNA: TGTGCCAGCTCACCATGGACAACTGGAAACACCATATATTTT
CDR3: CASSPWTTGNTIYF

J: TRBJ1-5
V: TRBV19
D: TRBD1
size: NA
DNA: TGTGCCAGTAGTGACAGGGGTAGGGAGCAGCCCCAGCATTTT
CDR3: CASSDRGREQPQHF

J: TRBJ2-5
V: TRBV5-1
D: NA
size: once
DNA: TGCGCCAGCAGCCAATCGGGACTCGGGTCAGAGACCCAGTACTTC
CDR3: CASSQSGLGSETQYF

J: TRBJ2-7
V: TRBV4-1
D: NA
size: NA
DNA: TGCGCCAGCGCGAGGACAAACGCCTACGAGCAGTACTTC
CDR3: CASARTNAYEQYF

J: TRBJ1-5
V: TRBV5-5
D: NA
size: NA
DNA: TGTGCCAGCAGCTCCGGTTTCCTAAATCAGCCCCAGCATTTT
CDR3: CASSSGFLNQPQHF

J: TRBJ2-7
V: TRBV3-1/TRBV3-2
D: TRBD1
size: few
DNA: TGTGCCAGCAGCCATACCGGGACAGGGGGCTACGAGCAGTACTTC
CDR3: CASSHTGTGGYEQYF

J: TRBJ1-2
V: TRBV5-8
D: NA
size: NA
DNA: TGTGCCAGCAGCTTGGTAGCCCAAGCGGGCTACACCTTC
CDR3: CASSLVAQAGYTF

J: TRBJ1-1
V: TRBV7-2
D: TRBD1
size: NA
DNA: TGTGCCAGCAGCTTCGCCGGGACAGGGGGCGTGGGCGGTGAAGCTTTCTTT
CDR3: CASSFAGTGGVGGEAFF

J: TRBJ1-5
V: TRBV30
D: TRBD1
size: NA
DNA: TGTGCCTGGAGCCGGGGACAGCTTAATCAGCCCCAGCATTTT
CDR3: CAWSRGQLNQPQHF